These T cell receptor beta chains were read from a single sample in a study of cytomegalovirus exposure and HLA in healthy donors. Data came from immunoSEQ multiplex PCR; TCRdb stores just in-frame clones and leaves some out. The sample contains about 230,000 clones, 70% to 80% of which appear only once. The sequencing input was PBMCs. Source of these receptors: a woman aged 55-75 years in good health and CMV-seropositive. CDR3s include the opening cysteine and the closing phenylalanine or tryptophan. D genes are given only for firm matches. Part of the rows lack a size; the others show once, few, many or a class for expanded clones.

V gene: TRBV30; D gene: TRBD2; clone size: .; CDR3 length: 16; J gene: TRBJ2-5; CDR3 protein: CAWSVGLAGGPETQYF; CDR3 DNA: TGTGCCTGGAGTGTAGGGCTAGCGGGAGGGCCAGAGACCCAGTACTTC
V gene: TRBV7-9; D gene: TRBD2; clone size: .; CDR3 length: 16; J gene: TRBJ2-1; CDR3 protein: CASSLFGLAGYNEQFF; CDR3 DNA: TGTGCCAGCAGCTTATTTGGACTAGCGGGGTACAATGAGCAGTTCTTC
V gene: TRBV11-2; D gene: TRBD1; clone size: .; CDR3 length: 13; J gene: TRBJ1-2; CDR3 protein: CASSLTGGYGYTF; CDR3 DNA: TGTGCCAGCAGCCTGACAGGGGGCTATGGCTACACCTTC
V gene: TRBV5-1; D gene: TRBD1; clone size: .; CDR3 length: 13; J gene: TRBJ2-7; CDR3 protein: CASSWTGGYEQYF; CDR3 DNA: TGCGCCAGCAGCTGGACAGGCGGCTACGAGCAGTACTTC
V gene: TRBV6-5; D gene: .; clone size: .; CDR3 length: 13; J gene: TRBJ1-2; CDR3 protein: CASSPGHNYGYTF; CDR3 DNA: TGTGCCAGCAGTCCGGGACACAACTATGGCTACACCTTC
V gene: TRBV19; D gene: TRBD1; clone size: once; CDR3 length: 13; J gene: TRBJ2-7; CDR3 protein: CASRDTGAYEQYF; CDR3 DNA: TGTGCCAGTAGGGACACAGGGGCCTACGAGCAGTACTTC
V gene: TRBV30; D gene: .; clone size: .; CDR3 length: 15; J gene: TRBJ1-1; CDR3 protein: CALILPGREWAEAFF; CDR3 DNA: TGTGCCCTAATACTCCCAGGGAGGGAGTGGGCTGAAGCTTTCTTT
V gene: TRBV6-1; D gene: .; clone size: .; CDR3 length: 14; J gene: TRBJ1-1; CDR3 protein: CASSEAYRESEAFF; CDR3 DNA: TGTGCCAGCAGTGAAGCCTACAGGGAATCTGAAGCCTTCTTT
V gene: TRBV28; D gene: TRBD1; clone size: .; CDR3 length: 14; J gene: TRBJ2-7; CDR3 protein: CASSPPTGLVEQYF; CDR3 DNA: TGTGCCAGCAGTCCCCCGACAGGGCTGGTCGAGCAGTACTTC
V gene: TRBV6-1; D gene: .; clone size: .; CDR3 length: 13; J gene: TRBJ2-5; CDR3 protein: CASSADSSETQYF; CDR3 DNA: TGTGCCAGCAGTGCCGACAGCAGCGAGACCCAGTACTTC
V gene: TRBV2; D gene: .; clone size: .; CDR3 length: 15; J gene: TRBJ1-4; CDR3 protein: CASSVNRILGEKLFF; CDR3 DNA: TGTGCCAGCAGTGTTAATCGGATTCTAGGTGAAAAACTGTTTTTT
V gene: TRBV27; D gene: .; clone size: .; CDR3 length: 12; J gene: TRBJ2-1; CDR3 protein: CASRLVRGEQFF; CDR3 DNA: TGTGCCAGCAGGCTCGTACGAGGGGAGCAGTTCTTC
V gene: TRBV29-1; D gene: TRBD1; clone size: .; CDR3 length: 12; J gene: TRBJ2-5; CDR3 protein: CSVGQDQETQYF; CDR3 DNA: TGCAGCGTAGGACAGGACCAAGAGACCCAGTACTTC
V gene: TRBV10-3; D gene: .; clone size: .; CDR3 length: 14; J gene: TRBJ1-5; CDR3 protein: CAISESTTRQPQHF; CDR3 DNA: TGTGCCATCAGTGAGTCGACTACGCGCCAGCCCCAGCATTTT
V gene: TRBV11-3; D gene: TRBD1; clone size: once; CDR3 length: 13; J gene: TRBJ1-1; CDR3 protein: CASRGQGGSEAFF; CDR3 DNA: TGTGCCAGCAGGGGACAGGGAGGGTCTGAAGCTTTCTTT
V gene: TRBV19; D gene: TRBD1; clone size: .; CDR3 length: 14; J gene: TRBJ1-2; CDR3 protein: CASSIDRGLRGYTF; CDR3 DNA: TGTGCCAGTAGTATCGACAGGGGGCTCCGGGGCTACACCTTC
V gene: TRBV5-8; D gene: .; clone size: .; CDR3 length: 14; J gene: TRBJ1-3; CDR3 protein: CASSLDQSGNTIYF; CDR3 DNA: TGTGCCAGCAGCTTGGATCAATCTGGAAACACCATATATTTT
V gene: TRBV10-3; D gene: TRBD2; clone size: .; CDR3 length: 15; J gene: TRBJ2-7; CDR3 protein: CASRLSAGPGFEQYF; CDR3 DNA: TGTGCCAGCCGACTCTCAGCGGGACCCGGATTCGAGCAGTACTTC
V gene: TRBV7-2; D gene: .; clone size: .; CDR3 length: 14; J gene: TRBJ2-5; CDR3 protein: CASSPDRGWETQYF; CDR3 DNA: TGTGCCAGCAGCCCCGACAGAGGTTGGGAGACCCAGTACTTC
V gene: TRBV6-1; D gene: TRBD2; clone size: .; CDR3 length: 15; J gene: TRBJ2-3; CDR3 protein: CASSERGSGSDTQYF; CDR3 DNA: TGTGCCAGCAGTGAAAGAGGTAGCGGGAGTGATACGCAGTATTTT
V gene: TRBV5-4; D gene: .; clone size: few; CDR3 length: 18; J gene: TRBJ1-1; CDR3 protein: CASLRRPQQSPPNTEAFF; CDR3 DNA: TGTGCCAGCTTGCGCCGACCACAGCAAAGCCCGCCCAACACTGAAGCTTTCTTT
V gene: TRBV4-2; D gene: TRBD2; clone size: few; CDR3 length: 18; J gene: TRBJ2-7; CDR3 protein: CASSQDQASGVVSYEQYF; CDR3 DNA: TGTGCCAGCAGCCAAGATCAAGCTAGCGGGGTAGTCTCCTACGAGCAGTACTTC
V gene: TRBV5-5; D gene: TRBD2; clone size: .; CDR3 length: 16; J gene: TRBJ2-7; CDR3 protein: CASSLTSGEPHYEQYF; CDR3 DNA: TGTGCCAGCAGCCTGACTAGCGGGGAACCACACTACGAGCAGTACTTC
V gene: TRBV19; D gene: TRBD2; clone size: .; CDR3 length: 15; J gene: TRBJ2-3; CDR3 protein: CASSISSGGTDTQYF; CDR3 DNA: TGTGCCAGTAGTATATCTAGCGGGGGGACAGATACGCAGTATTTT
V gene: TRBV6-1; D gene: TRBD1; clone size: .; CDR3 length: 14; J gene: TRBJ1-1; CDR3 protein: CASSEDRAYTEAFF; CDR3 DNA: TGTGCCAGCAGTGAGGACAGGGCATACACTGAAGCTTTCTTT
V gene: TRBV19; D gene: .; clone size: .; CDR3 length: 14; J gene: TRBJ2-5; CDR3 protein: CASSIEGDGETQYF; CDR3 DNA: TGTGCCAGTAGTATCGAGGGGGACGGGGAGACCCAGTACTTC
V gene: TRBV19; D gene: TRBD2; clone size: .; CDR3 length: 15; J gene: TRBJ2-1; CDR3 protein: CASSKGLAVNNEQFF; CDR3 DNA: TGTGCCAGTAGTAAAGGACTAGCCGTAAACAATGAGCAGTTCTTC
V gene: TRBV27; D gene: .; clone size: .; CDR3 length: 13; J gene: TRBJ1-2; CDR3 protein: CASSYQGSGGYTF; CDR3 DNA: TGTGCCAGCAGTTATCAGGGTTCGGGCGGCTACACCTTC
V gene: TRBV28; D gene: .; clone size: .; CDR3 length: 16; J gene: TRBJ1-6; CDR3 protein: CASSILTAGHNSPLHF; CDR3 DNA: TGTGCCAGCAGTATACTGACGGCGGGTCATAATTCACCCCTCCACTTT
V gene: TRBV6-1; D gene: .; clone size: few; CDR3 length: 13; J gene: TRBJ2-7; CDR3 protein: CASKPDNPYEQYF; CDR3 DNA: TGTGCCAGCAAACCGGACAATCCCTACGAGCAGTACTTC
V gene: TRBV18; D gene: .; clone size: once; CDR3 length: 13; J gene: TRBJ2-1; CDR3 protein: CASSRGLLNEQFF; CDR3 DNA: TGTGCCAGCTCACGGGGACTCCTCAATGAGCAGTTCTTC
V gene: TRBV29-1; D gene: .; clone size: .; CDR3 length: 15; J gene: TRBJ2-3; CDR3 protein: CSVTRGLLVPDTQYF; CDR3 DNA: TGCAGCGTCACAAGGGGGTTACTAGTTCCAGATACGCAGTATTTT
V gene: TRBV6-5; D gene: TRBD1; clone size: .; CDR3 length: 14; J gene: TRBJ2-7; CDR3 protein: CASGLGQGAYEQYF; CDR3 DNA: TGTGCCAGCGGATTGGGACAGGGCGCCTACGAGCAGTACTTC
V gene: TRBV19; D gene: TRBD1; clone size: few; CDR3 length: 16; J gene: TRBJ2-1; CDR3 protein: CASSTGQGGRYNEQFF; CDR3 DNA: TGTGCCAGTAGTACCGGACAGGGGGGGAGGTACAATGAGCAGTTCTTC
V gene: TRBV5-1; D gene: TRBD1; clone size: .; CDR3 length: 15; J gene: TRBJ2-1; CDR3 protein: CASSFMGQGYNEQFF; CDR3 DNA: TGCGCCAGCAGCTTTATGGGACAGGGTTACAATGAGCAGTTCTTC
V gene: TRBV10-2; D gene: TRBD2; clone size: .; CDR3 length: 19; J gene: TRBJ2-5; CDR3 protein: CASSESWASGGSYQETQYF; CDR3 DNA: TGCGCCAGCAGTGAGTCGTGGGCTAGCGGGGGGTCGTACCAAGAGACCCAGTACTTC
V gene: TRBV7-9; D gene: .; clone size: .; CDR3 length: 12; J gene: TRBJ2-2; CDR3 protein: CASSLNSGELFF; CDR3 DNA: TGTGCCAGCAGCTTAAATAGCGGGGAGCTGTTTTTT
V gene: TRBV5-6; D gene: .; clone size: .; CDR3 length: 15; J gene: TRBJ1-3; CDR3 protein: CASSLRGGSGNTIYF; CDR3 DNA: TGTGCCAGCAGCTTGCGGGGGGGCTCTGGAAACACCATATATTTT
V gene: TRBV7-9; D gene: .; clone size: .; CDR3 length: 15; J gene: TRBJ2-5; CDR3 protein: CASSYFDRPQETQYF; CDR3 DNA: TGTGCCAGCAGTTATTTTGACAGGCCTCAAGAGACCCAGTACTTC
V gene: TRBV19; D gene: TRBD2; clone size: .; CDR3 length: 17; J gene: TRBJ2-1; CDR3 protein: CASSIARTSGRRAEQFF; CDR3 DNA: TGTGCCAGTAGTATAGCCCGGACTAGCGGGAGACGGGCTGAGCAGTTCTTC
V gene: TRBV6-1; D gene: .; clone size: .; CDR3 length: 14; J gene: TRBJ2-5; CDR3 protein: CASSEGLLQETQYF; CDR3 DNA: TGTGCCAGCAGTGAAGGTCTATTACAAGAGACCCAGTACTTC
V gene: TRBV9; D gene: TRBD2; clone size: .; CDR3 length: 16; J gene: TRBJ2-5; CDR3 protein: CASSLGGLAGAETQYF; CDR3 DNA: TGTGCCAGCAGTCTTGGCGGACTAGCGGGAGCAGAGACCCAGTACTTC
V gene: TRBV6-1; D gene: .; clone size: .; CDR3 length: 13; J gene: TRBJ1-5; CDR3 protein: CASSDRADQPQHF; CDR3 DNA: TGTGCCAGCAGTGACAGGGCCGATCAGCCCCAGCATTTT
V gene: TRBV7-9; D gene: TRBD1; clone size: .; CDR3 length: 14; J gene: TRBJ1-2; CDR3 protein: CASSLGTAPYGYTF; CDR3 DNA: TGTGCCAGCAGCCTCGGGACAGCCCCATATGGCTACACCTTC
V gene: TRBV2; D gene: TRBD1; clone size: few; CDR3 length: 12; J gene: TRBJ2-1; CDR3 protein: CASTPNRGEQFF; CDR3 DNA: TGTGCCAGCACCCCGAACAGGGGTGAGCAGTTCTTC
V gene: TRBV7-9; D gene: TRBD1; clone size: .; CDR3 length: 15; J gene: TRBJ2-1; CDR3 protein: CSSSLLGTEYNEQFF; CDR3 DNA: TGTTCCAGCAGCCTCTTGGGGACAGAGTACAATGAGCAGTTCTTC
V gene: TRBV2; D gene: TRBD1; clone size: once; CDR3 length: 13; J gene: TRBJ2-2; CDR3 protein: CASEPQGVGELFF; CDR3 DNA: TGTGCCAGCGAGCCACAGGGGGTCGGGGAGCTGTTTTTT
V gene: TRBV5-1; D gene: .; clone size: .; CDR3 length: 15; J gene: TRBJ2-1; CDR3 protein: CASSLRTYSYNEQFF; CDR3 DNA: TGCGCCAGCAGCTTAAGGACATATTCCTACAATGAGCAGTTCTTC
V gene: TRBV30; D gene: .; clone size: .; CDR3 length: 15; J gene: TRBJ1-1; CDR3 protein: CAWSKYFRDSGEAFF; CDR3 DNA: TGTGCCTGGAGTAAATACTTCCGGGATTCCGGCGAAGCTTTCTTT
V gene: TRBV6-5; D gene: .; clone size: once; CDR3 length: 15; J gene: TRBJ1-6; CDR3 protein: CASSYGTLGNSPLHF; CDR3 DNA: TGTGCCAGCAGTTACGGAACCCTCGGGAATTCACCCCTCCACTTT
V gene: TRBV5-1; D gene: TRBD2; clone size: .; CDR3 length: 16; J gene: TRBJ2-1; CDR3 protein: CASSSGTSGISLEQFF; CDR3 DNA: TGCGCCAGCAGCTCAGGGACTAGCGGGATCTCCCTTGAGCAGTTCTTC
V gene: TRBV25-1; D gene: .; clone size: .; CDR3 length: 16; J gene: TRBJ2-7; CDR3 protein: CASPPMYLNREYEQYF; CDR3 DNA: TGTGCCAGCCCCCCAATGTACCTTAACAGGGAGTACGAGCAGTACTTC
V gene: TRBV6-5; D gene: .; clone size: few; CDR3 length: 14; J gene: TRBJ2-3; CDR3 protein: CASTLNVGTDTQYF; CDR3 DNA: TGTGCCAGCACACTAAATGTCGGCACAGATACGCAGTATTTT
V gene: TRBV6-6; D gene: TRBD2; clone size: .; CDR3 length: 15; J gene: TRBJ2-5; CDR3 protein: CASSSSSGRKATQYF; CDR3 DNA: TGTGCCAGCAGTTCGAGTAGCGGGAGGAAGGCGACCCAGTACTTC
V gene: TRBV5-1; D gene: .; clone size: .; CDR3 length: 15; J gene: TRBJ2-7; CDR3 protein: CASSSRDSSSYEQYF; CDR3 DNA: TGCGCCAGCAGCTCCCGGGACTCCAGCTCCTACGAGCAGTACTTC
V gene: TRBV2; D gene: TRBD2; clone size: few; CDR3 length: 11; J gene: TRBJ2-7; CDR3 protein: CASKTSSEQYF; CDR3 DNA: TGTGCCAGCAAGACTAGCTCCGAGCAGTACTTC
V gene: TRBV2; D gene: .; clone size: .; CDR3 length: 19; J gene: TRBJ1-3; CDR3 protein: CASSLPGRRGGFSGNTIYF; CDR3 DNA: TGTGCCAGCTCACTTCCGGGACGGCGAGGGGGTTTCTCTGGAAACACCATATATTTT
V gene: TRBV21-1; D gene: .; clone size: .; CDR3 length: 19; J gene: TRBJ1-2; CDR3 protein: CASSKESRFQDRGTLGYTF; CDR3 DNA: TGTGCCAGCAGCAAAGAATCCAGATTCCAGGACAGGGGTACCCTTGGCTACACCTTC
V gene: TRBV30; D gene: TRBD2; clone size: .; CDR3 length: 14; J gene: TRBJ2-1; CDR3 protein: CAWINLAGPGEQFF; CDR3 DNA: TGTGCCTGGATCAACTTAGCGGGACCAGGGGAGCAGTTCTTC